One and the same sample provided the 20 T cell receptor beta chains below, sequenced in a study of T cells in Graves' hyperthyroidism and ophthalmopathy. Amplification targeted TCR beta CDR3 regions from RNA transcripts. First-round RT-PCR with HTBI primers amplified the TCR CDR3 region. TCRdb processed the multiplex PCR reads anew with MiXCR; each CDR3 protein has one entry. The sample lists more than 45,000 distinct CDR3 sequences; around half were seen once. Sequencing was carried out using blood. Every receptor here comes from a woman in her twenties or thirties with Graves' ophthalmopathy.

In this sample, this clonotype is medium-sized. The CDR3 sequence: CAISEVGLDYEQYF. CDR3 DNA sequence: TGTGCCATCAGTGAGGTAGGGTTGGACTACGAGCAGTACTTC. The rearrangement links TRBV10-3 to TRBJ2-7; D remains ambiguous. V lost 2 bases, J lost 3 bases, and 11 bases lay in between. Germline V gives CDR1 ENHRY, CDR2 SYGVKD. The CDR3 consists of 14 residues.

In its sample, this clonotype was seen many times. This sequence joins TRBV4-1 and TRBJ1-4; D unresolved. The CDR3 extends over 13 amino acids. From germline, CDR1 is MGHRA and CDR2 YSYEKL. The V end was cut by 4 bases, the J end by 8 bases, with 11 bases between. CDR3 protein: CASSLKMGEKLFF. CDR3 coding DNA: TGCGCCAGCAGCCTGAAAATGGGGGAAAAACTGTTTTTT.

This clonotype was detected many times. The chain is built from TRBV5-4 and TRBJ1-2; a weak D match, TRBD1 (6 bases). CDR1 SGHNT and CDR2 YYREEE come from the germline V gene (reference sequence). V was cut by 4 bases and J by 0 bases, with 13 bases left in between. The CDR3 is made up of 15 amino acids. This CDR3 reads CASSTYRESNYGYTF. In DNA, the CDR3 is TGTGCCAGCAGCACCTACAGGGAATCTAACTATGGCTACACCTTC.

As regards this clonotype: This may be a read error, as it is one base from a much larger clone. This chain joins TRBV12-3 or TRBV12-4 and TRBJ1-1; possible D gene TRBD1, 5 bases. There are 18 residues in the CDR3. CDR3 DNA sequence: TGTGCCAGCAGTAGGTCGGTTACAAGGGGCGCAAGGAACACTGAAGTTTTCTTT. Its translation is CASSRSVTRGARNTEVFF.

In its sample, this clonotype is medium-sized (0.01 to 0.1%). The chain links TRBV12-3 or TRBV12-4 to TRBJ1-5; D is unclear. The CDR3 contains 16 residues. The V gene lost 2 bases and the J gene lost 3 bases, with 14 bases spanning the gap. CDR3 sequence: CASSLRASGLNQPQHF. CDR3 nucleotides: TGTGCCAGCAGTTTAAGGGCGTCAGGACTCAATCAGCCCCAGCATTTT.

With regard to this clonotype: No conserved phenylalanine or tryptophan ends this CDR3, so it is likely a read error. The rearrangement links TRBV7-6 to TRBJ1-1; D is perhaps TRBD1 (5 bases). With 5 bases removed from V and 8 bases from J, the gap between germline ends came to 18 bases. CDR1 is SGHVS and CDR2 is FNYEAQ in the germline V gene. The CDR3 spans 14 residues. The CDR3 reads CASSPTGLGDEAFS. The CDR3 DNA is TGTGCCAGCAGCCCCACGGGGCTGGGAGACGAAGCTTTCTCT.

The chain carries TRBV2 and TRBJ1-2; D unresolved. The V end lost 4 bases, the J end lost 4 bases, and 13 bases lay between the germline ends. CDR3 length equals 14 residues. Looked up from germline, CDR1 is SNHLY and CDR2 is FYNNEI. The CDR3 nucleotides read TGTGCCAGCAGTGGGCCGGTCGGTATCTATGGCTACACCTTC. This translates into CASSGPVGIYGYTF.

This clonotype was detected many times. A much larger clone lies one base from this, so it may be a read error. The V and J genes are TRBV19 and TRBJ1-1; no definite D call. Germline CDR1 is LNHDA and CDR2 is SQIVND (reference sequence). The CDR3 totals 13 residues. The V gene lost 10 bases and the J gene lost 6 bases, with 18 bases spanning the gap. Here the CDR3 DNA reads TGTGCCACCGCGTCGATTGTAAGCGCTGAAGCTTTCTTT. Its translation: CATASIVSAEAFF.

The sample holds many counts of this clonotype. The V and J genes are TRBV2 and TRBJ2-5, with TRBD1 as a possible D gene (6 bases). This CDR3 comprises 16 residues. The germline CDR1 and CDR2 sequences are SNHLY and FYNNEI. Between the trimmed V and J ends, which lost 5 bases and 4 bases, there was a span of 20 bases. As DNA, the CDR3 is TGTGCCAGCAGTCCCCGAGGACAGACTTTACGAGAGACCCAGTACTTC. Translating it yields CASSPRGQTLRETQYF.

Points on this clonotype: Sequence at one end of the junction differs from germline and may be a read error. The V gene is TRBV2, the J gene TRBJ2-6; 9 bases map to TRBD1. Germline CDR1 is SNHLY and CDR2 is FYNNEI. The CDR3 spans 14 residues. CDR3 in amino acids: CVSSPQGATGTEAF. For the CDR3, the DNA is TGTGTCAGCAGTCCACAGGGGGCAACGGGCACTGAAGCTTTC.

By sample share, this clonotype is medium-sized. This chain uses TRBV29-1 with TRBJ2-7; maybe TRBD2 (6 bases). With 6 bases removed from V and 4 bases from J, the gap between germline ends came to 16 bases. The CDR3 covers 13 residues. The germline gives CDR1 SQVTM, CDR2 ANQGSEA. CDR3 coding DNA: TGCAGCGTGATGGGGGGTGGGGCGTACGAGCAGTACTTC. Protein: CSVMGGGAYEQYF.

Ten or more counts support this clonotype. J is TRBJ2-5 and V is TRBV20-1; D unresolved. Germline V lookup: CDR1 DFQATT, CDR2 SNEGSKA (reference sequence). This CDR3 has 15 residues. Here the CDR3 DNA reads TGCAGCAGGTATAGGTCCCGGACCTCTCAAGAGACCCAGTACTTC. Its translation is CSRYRSRTSQETQYF.

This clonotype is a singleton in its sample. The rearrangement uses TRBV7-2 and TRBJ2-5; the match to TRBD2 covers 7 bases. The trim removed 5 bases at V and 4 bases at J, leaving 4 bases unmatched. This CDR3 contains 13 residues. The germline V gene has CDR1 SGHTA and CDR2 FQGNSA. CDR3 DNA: TGTGCCAGCAGCCCGATAGCGGGAGAGACCCAGTACTTC. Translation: CASSPIAGETQYF. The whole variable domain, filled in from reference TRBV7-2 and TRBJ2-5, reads GAGVSQSPSNKVTEKGKDVELRCDPISGHTALYWYRQSLGQGLEFLIYFQGNSAPDKSGLPSDRFSAERTGGSVSTLTIQRTQQEDSAVYLCASSPIAGETQYFGPGTRLLVL.

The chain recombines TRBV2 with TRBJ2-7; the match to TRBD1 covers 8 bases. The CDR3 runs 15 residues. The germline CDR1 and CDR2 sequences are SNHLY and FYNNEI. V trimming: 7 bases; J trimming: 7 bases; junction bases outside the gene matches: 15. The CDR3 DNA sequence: TGTGCCAGCACCCCGGGACAGGCAGAGACCGGGGAGCAGTACTTC. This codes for CASTPGQAETGEQYF.

The chain's CDR3 is CASRQIGIEQYF. In DNA form, the CDR3 reads TGTGCCAGCAGGCAAATAGGGATCGAGCAGTACTTC. J is TRBJ2-7 and V is TRBV4-2, with unresolved D. Trimming shortened V by 6 bases and J by 6 bases, and 12 bases separated the two germline ends. CDR1 is LGHNA, CDR2 YNFKEQ, per germline. The CDR3 loop spans 12 amino acids.

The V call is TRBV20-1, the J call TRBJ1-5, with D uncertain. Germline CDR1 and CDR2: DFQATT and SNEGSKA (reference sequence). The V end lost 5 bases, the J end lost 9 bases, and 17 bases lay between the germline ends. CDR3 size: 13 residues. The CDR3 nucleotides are TGCAGTGCTGAGAGTAGCGTGGGAGGGCCCCAGCATTTT. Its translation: CSAESSVGGPQHF.

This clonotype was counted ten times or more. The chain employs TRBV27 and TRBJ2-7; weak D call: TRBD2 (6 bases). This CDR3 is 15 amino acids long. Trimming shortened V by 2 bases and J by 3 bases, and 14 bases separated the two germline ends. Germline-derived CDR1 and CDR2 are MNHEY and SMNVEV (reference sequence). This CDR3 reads CASSLELASYYEQYF. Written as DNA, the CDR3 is TGTGCCAGCAGTTTAGAACTAGCAAGTTACTACGAGCAGTACTTC.

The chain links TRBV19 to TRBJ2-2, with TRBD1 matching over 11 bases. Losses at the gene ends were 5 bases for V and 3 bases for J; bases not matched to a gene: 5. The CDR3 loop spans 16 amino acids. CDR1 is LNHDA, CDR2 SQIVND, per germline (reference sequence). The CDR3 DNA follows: TGTGCCAGTAGTCCCCGGGACAGGGGGGACACCGGGGAGCTGTTTTTT. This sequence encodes CASSPRDRGDTGELFF.

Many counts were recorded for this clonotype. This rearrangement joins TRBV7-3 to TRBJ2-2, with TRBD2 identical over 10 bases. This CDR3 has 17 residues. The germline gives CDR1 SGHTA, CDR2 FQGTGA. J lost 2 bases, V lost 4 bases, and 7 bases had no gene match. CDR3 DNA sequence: TGTGCCAGCAGCTCGACTCTAGCGGGAGTAAACACCGGGGAGCTGTTTTTT. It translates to CASSSTLAGVNTGELFF. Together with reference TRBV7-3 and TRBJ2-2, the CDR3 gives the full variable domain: GAGVSQTPSNKVTEKGKYVELRCDPISGHTALYWYRQSLGQGPEFLIYFQGTGAADDSGLPNDRFFAVRPEGSVSTLKIQRTERGDSAVYLCASSSTLAGVNTGELFFGEGSRLTVL.

CDR3 DNA sequence: TGTGCCAGCAGTCCCCCCGGACAGGGCGGGGGGGCCCAGTACTTC. As protein: CASSPPGQGGGAQYF. The rearrangement joins TRBV2 to TRBJ2-5; tentatively, D is TRBD2 (9 bases). Germline values: CDR1 SNHLY, CDR2 FYNNEI. CDR3 length: 15 residues. The ends were cut back, 5 bases at V and 9 bases at J, with 22 bases in the middle.